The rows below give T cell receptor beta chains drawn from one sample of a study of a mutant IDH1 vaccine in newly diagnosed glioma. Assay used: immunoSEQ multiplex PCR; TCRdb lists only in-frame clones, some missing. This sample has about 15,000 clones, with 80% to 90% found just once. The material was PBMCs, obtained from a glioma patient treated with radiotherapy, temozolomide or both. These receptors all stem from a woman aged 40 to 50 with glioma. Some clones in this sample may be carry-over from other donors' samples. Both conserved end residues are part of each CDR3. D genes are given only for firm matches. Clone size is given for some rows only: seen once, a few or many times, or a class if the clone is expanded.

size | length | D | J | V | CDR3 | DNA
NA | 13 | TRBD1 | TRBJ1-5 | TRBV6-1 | CASSGTGLWPQHF | TGTGCCAGCTCTGGGACAGGGCTTTGGCCCCAGCATTTT
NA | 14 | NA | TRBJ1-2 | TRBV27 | CASRTTGSNYGYTF | TGTGCCAGCAGAACTACAGGATCCAACTATGGCTACACCTTC
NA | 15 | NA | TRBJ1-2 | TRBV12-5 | CASGFAGTYNYGYTF | TGTGCTAGTGGTTTCGCAGGGACGTATAACTATGGCTACACCTTC
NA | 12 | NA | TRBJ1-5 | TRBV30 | CAWGTENQPQHF | TGTGCCTGGGGTACAGAGAATCAGCCCCAGCATTTT
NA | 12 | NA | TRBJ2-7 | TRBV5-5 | CASSLDGYEQYF | TGTGCCAGCAGCTTGGACGGCTACGAGCAGTACTTC
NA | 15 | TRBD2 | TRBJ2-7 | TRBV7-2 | CASSLAGGSSYEQYF | TGTGCCAGCAGCCTTGCAGGCGGGAGCTCCTACGAGCAGTACTTC
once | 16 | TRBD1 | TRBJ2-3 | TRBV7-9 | CASSIETGGVPDTQYF | TGTGCCAGCAGCATAGAGACAGGGGGCGTTCCAGATACGCAGTATTTT
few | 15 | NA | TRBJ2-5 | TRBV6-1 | CAIRRAPSDVETQYF | TGTGCCATCAGGAGGGCCCCCTCGGATGTCGAGACCCAGTACTTC
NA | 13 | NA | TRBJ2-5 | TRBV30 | CAWTDENQETQYF | TGTGCCTGGACGGATGAGAACCAAGAGACCCAGTACTTC
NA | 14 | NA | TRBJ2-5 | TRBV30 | CAWSTLTWGETQYF | TGTGCCTGGAGTACGCTTACTTGGGGGGAGACCCAGTACTTC
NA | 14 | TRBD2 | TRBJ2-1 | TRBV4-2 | CASSQEPSGDEQFF | TGTGCCAGCAGCCAAGAGCCTAGCGGGGATGAGCAGTTCTTC
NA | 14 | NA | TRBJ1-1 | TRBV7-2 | CASSPGGAYTEAFF | TGTGCCAGCAGCCCCGGAGGGGCGTACACTGAAGCTTTCTTT
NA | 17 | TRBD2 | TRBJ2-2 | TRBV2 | CATTPLAGGPNTGELFF | TGTGCCACCACCCCCCTGGCGGGGGGTCCGAACACCGGGGAGCTGTTTTTT
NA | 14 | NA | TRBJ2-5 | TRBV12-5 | CASGASVGSETQYF | TGTGCTAGTGGGGCTTCTGTGGGATCAGAGACCCAGTACTTC
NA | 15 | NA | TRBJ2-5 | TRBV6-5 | CASSYSRQGLETQYF | TGTGCCAGCAGTTACTCGCGCCAGGGTTTGGAGACCCAGTACTTC
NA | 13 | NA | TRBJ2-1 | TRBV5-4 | CASSLSLDNEQFF | TGTGCCAGCAGCCTCAGCCTGGACAATGAGCAGTTCTTC
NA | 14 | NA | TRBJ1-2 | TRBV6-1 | CATSHPGFNYGYTF | TGTGCCACCTCTCACCCAGGGTTCAACTATGGCTACACCTTC
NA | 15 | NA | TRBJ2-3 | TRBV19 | CASRPLAPPADTQYF | TGTGCCAGTAGGCCTCTAGCACCCCCCGCAGATACGCAGTATTTT
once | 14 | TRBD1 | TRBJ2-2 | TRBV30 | CAWRGAGGTGELFF | TGTGCCTGGAGAGGGGCAGGGGGCACCGGGGAGCTGTTTTTT
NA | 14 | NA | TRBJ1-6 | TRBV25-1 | CASSLTGYNSPLHF | TGTGCCAGCAGCCTTACAGGGTATAATTCACCCCTCCACTTT
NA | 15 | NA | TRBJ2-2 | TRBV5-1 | CASSLVPQNTGELFF | TGCGCCAGCAGCTTGGTGCCGCAGAACACCGGGGAGCTGTTTTTT
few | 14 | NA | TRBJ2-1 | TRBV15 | CATSPDARYGEQFF | TGTGCCACCAGCCCCGACGCGAGGTACGGTGAGCAGTTCTTC
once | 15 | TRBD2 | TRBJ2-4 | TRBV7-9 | CASSRVLAGENIQYF | TGTGCCAGCAGCCGGGTCTTAGCGGGAGAAAACATTCAGTACTTC
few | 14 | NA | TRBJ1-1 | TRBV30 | CAWSGGVLNTEAFF | TGTGCCTGGAGTGGAGGGGTCCTGAACACTGAAGCTTTCTTT
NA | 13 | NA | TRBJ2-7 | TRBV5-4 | CASSLGRQQEQYF | TGTGCCAGCAGCTTGGGCCGCCAGCAGGAGCAGTACTTC
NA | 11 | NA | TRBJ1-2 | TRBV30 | CARLTDYGYTF | TGTGCCAGGTTAACGGACTATGGCTACACCTTC
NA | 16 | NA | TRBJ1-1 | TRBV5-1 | CASSLAPGPTNTEAFF | TGCGCCAGCAGCTTGGCCCCGGGACCGACGAACACTGAAGCTTTCTTT
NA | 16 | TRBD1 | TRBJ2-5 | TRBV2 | CASSPRDRGRQETQYF | TGTGCCAGCAGTCCCCGGGACAGGGGGCGTCAAGAGACCCAGTACTTC
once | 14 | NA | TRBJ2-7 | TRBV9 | CASSVEDSPYEQYF | TGTGCCAGCAGCGTAGAGGACAGTCCCTACGAGCAGTACTTC
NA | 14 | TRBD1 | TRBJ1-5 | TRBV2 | CASTRQGGNQPQHF | TGTGCCAGCACTCGACAGGGTGGTAATCAGCCCCAGCATTTT
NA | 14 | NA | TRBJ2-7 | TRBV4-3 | CASSQDMKGYEQYF | TGCGCCAGCAGCCAAGATATGAAAGGCTACGAGCAGTACTTC
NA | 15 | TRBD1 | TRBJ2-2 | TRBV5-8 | CASTPGQAMAGELFF | TGTGCCAGCACTCCGGGACAGGCAATGGCCGGGGAGCTGTTTTTT
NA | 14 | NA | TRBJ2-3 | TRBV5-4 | CASSFRDFGDTQYF | TGTGCCAGCAGCTTCCGGGACTTCGGGGATACGCAGTATTTT
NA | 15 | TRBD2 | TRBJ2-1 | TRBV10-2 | CASSERGSTVNEQFF | TGCGCCAGCAGTGAGCGCGGGAGTACTGTCAATGAGCAGTTCTTC
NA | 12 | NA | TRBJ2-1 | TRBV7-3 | CASSNRYNEQFF | TGTGCCAGCAGCAATCGCTACAATGAGCAGTTCTTC
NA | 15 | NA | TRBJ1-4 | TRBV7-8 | CASSLAAGSNEKLFF | TGTGCCAGCAGCTTAGCGGCAGGTTCTAATGAAAAACTGTTTTTT